A selection of T cell receptor beta chains follows, all from one sample in a study of T cell responses to AZD1222 COVID-19 vaccine. TCRdb keeps only in-frame clones here, not all; method: immunoSEQ multiplex PCR. The top ten hold roughly 1% of the sample, which has 170,000 or so clones, about 93% seen once. This material consisted of peripheral blood, taken 28 days after the second dose of the MenACWY control vaccine. These receptors were collected from an adult who received the MenACWY meningococcal vaccine as a control. Each CDR3 is given without its conserved first and last residue. Clone size, where shown, is once, few, many, or a class for clones that have expanded.

j_gene	abundance	v_gene	CDR3aa
TRBJ1-6	.	TRBV13	ASSPPGIFGSPLH
TRBJ1-4	.	TRBV5-8	ASSLNLMATNEKLF
TRBJ1-2	.	TRBV5-6	ASSRRQGTLYGYT
TRBJ1-5	.	TRBV10-3	AISPRGSSNQPQH
TRBJ1-4	once	TRBV3-1/TRBV3-2	ASSQGGTNEKLF
TRBJ2-3	.	TRBV2	ASSEVLTTDTQY
TRBJ1-1	.	TRBV6-5	ASSWRQGNTEAF
TRBJ2-5	once	TRBV12-3/TRBV12-4	ASSWGETQY
TRBJ2-5	.	TRBV5-5	ASSARGGATGSLETQY
TRBJ1-4	once	TRBV4-3	ASSQELGGGFTTNEKLF
TRBJ1-6	.	TRBV6-4	ASSAGSSYNSPLH
TRBJ1-1	.	TRBV3-1/TRBV3-2	ASSQDLGGSEAF
TRBJ1-1	.	TRBV20-1	SARDPGEAF
TRBJ1-2	.	TRBV12-5	ASGLQPRGRWDGYT
TRBJ2-3	.	TRBV7-3	ASSSWGGSTDTQY
TRBJ2-5	.	TRBV4-1	ASSRFGQETQY
TRBJ2-4	.	TRBV21-1	ASSNCAPGPPGDIQY
TRBJ1-1	.	TRBV6-6	ASSLTTGGTEAF
TRBJ1-2	.	TRBV12-3/TRBV12-4	ASSPRGGYGYT
TRBJ2-6	.	TRBV19	ASSTWGTPGANVLT
TRBJ1-5	.	TRBV29-1	SVGTNPDEPQH
TRBJ1-4	.	TRBV7-9	ASSFRRDRLNEKLF
TRBJ1-6	.	TRBV7-6	ASGGTGLNSPLH
TRBJ1-1	.	TRBV13	ASSPIRGRDTEAF
TRBJ2-7	once	TRBV5-4	ASSGPGLSSSEQY
TRBJ2-1	.	TRBV7-9	ASNSGVSRYNEQF
TRBJ2-3	few	TRBV6-6	ASSPASGDTDTQY
TRBJ2-3	.	TRBV6-2/TRBV6-3	ASSDLVAVGPDTQY
TRBJ2-1	.	TRBV20-1	SASSGSSYNEQF
TRBJ2-7	.	TRBV19	ASSRQGPSYEQY
TRBJ1-5	.	TRBV28	ASSSLAPNQPQH
TRBJ2-7	.	TRBV7-2	ASSFAGLYEQY
TRBJ1-4	.	TRBV3-1/TRBV3-2	ASSQVSGHLWTNEKLF
TRBJ1-4	.	TRBV20-1	SASYRDRKLF
TRBJ1-5	.	TRBV5-5	ASSDGQVGQPQH
TRBJ1-2	.	TRBV20-1	SASGGAYGYT
TRBJ2-3	.	TRBV7-9	ASSSRTSGATDTQY
TRBJ1-1	.	TRBV19	ASSRTGLIAF
TRBJ2-3	.	TRBV6-1	ASSELGFNSDTQY
TRBJ2-3	.	TRBV5-1	ASSQGTTTSTDTQY
TRBJ2-2	few	TRBV5-1	ASSSGTSGLLNTGELF
TRBJ1-5	.	TRBV3-1/TRBV3-2	ASSLVRSGDQPQH
TRBJ1-2	.	TRBV28	ASSATYGYT
TRBJ2-7	.	TRBV6-5	ASRQGQNYEQY